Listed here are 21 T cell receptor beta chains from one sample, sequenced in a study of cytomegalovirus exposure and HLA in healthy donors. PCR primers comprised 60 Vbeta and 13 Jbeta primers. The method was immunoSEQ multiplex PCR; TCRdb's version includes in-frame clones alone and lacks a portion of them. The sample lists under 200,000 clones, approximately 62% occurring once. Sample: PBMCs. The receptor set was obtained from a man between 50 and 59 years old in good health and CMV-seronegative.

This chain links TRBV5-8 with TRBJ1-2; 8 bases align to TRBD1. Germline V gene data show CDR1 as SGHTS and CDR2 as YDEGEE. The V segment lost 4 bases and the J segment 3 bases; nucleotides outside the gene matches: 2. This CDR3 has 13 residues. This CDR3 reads CASSPDRDYGYTF. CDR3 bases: TGTGCCAGCAGCCCGGACAGGGACTATGGCTACACCTTC.

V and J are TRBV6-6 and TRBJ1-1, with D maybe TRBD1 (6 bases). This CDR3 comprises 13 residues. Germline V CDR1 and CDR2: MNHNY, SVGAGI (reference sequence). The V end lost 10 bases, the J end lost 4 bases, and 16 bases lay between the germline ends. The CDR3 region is CATIDRRSTEAFF. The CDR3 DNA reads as TGTGCCACCATTGACAGGCGGAGCACTGAAGCTTTCTTT.

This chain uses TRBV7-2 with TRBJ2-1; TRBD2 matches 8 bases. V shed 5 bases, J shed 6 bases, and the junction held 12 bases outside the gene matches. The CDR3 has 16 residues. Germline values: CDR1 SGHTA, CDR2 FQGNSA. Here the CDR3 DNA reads TGTGCCAGCAGCGCCCAGTCGGGGGGGCGGTTCAATGAGCAGTTCTTC. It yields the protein CASSAQSGGRFNEQFF.

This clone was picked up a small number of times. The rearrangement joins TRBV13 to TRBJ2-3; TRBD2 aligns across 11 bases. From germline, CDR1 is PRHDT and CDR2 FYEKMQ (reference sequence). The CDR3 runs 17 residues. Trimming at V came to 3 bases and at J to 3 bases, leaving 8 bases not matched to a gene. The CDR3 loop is CASSLGASGGFTDTQYF. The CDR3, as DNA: TGTGCCAGCAGCTTGGGGGCTAGCGGGGGGTTTACAGATACGCAGTATTTT.

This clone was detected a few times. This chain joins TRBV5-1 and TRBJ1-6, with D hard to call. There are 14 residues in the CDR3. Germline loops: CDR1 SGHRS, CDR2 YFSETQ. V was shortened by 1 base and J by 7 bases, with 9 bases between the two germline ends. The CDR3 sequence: CASSLTEGNSPLHF. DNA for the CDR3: TGCGCCAGCAGCTTGACAGAAGGAAATTCACCCCTCCACTTT. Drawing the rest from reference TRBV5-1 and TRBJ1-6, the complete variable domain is KAGVTQTPRYLIKTRGQQVTLSCSPISGHRSVSWYQQTPGQGLQFLFEYFSETQRNKGNFPGRFSGRQFSNSRSEMNVSTLELGDSALYLCASSLTEGNSPLHFGNGTRLTVT.

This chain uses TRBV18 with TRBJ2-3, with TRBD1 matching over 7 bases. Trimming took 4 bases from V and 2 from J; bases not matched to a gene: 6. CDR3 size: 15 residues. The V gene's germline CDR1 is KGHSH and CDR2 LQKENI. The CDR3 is CASSRTTGYTDTQYF. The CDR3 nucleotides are TGTGCCAGCTCACGAACGACAGGGTACACAGATACGCAGTATTTT.

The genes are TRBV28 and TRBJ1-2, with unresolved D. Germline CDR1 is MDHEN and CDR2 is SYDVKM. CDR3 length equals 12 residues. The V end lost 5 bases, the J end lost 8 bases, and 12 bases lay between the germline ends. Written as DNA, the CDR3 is TGTGCCAGCAGTGGCAACCCGGGGGGCTACACCTTC. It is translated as CASSGNPGGYTF.

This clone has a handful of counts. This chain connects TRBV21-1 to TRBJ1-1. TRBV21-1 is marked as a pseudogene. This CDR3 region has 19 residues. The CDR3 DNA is TGTGCCAGCAGCAAAGAAGAGCTAGCAGAACCTGGTGGATGGACTGAAGCTTTCTTT. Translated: CASSKEELAEPGGWTEAFF.

In DNA form, the CDR3 reads TGCAGCGTTGGAACGGACAGTCGCGAGCAGTACTTC. The encoded protein is CSVGTDSREQYF. The chain couples TRBV29-1 to TRBJ2-7, with TRBD1 as a possible D gene (6 bases). CDR3 length equals 12 residues. Germline V gives CDR1 SQVTM, CDR2 ANQGSEA. Trimming removed 4 bases at V and 6 bases at J, with 13 bases between.

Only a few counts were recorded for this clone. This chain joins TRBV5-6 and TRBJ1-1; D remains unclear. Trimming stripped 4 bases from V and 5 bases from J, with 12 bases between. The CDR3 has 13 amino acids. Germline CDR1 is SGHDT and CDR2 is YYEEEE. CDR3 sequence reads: CASSDNSRTEAFF. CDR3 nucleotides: TGTGCCAGCAGCGACAACAGCAGGACTGAAGCTTTCTTT.

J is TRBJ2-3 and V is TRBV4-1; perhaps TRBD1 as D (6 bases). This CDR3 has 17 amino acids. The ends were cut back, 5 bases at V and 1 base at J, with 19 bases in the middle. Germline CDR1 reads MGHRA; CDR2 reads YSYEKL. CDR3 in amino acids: CASSTLGHTPRTDTQYF. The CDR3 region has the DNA TGCGCCAGCAGCACTCTGGGACACACTCCCCGCACAGATACGCAGTATTTT.

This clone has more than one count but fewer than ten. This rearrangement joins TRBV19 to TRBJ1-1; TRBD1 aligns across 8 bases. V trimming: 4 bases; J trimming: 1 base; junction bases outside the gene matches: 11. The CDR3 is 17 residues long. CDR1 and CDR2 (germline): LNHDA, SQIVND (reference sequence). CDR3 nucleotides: TGTGCCAGTAGTACCCCCCGGCAGGGGGCCTCGAACACTGAAGCTTTCTTT. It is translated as CASSTPRQGASNTEAFF.

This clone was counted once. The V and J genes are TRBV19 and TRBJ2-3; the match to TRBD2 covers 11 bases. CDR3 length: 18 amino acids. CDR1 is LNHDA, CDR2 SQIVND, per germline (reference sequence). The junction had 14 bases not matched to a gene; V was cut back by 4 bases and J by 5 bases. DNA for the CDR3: TGTGCCAGTAGTAGCCCCGGGACTAGCGGCCTTCGGGGAGATACGCAGTATTTT. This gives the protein CASSSPGTSGLRGDTQYF.

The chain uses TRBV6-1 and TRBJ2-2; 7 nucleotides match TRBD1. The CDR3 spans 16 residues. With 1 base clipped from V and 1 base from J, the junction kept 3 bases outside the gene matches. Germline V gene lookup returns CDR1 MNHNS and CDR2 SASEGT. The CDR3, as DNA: TGTGCCAGCAGTGAAGAGGGGGCGGGGAACACCGGGGAGCTGTTTTTT. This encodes CASSEEGAGNTGELFF.

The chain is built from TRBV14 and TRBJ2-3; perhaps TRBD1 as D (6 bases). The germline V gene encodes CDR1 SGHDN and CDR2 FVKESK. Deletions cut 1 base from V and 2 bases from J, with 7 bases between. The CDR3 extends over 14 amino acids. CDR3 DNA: TGTGCCAGCAGCCAAGCAGGGGCCACAGATACGCAGTATTTT. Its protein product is CASSQAGATDTQYF. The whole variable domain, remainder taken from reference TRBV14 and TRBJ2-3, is EAGVTQFPSHSVIEKGQTVTLRCDPISGHDNLYWYRRVMGKEIKFLLHFVKESKQDESGMPNNRFLAERTGGTYSTLKVQPAELEDSGVYFCASSQAGATDTQYFGPGTRLTVL.

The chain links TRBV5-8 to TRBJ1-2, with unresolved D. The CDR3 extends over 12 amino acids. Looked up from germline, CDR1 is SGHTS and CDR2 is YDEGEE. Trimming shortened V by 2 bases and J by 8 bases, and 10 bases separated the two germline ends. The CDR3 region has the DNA TGTGCCAGCAGCTTTGGCAGGCGCGGCTACACCTTC. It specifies CASSFGRRGYTF.

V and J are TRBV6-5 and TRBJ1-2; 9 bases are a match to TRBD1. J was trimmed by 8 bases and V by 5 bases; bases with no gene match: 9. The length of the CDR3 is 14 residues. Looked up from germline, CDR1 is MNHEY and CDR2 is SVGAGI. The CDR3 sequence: CASSIVTGGHGYTF. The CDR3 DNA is TGTGCCAGCAGTATCGTGACAGGGGGTCACGGCTACACCTTC.

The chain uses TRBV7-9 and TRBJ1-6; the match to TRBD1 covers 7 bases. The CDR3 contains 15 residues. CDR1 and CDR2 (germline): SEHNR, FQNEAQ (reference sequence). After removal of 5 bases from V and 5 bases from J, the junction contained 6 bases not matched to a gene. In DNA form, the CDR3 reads TGTGCCAGCAGCGTGAGGGACAGCAATAATTCACCCCTCCACTTT. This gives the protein CASSVRDSNNSPLHF.

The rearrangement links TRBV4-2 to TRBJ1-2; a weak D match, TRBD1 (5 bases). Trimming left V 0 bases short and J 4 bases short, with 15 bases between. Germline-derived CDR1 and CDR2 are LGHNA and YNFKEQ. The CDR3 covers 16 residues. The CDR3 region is CASSQDRKGLGYGYTF. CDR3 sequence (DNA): TGTGCCAGCAGCCAAGATAGAAAGGGACTCGGCTATGGCTACACCTTC.

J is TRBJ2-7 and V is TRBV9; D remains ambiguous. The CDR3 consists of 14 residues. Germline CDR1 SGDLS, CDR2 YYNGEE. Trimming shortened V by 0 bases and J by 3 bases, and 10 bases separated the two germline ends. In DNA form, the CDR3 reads TGTGCCAGCAGCGTAGGAGGCCTCAGCTACGAGCAGTACTTC. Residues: CASSVGGLSYEQYF.

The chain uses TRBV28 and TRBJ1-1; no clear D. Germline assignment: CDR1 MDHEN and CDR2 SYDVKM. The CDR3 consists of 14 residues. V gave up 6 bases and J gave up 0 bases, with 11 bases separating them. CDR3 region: CASSLPGMNTEAFF. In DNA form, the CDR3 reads TGTGCCAGCAGCCTACCGGGGATGAACACTGAAGCTTTCTTT.